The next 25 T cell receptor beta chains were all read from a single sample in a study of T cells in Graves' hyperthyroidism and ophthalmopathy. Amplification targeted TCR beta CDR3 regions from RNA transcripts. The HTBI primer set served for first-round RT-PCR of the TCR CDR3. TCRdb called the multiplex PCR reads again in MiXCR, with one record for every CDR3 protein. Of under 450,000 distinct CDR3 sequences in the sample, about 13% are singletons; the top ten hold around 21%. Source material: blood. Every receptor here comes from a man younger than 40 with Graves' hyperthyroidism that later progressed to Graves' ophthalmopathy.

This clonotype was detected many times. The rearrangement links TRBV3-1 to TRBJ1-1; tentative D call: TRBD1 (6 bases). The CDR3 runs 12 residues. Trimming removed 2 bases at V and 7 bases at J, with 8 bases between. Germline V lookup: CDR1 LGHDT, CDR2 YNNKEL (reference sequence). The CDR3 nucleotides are TGTGCCAGCAGCCAACTGGACAGTGAAGCTTTCTTT. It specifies CASSQLDSEAFF.

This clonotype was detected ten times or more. In DNA form, the CDR3 reads TGTGCCAGCAGTTTACGCGGACCCAATCAGCCCCAGCATTTT. Its protein is CASSLRGPNQPQHF. V and J are TRBV27 and TRBJ1-5; no definite D call. This CDR3 contains 14 residues. The germline V and J ends were trimmed by 2 bases and 3 bases, with 8 bases remaining between them. CDR1 is MNHEY and CDR2 is SMNVEV in the germline V gene (reference sequence).

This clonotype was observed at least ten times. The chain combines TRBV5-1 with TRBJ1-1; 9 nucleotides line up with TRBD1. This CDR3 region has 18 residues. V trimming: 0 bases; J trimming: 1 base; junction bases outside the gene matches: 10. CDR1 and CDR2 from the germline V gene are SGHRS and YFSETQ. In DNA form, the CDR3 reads TGCGCCAGCAGCTTGGCCGACAGGGGGAATGCGGGGAACACTGAAGCTTTCTTT. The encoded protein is CASSLADRGNAGNTEAFF.

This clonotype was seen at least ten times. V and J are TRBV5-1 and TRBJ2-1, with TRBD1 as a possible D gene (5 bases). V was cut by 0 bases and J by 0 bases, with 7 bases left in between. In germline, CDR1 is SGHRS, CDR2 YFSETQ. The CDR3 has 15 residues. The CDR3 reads CASSLEGISYNEQFF. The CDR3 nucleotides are TGCGCCAGCAGCTTGGAGGGGATCTCCTACAATGAGCAGTTCTTC. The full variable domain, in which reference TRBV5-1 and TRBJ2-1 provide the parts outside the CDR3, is KAGVTQTPRYLIKTRGQQVTLSCSPISGHRSVSWYQQTPGQGLQFLFEYFSETQRNKGNFPGRFSGRQFSNSRSEMNVSTLELGDSALYLCASSLEGISYNEQFFGPGTRLTVL.

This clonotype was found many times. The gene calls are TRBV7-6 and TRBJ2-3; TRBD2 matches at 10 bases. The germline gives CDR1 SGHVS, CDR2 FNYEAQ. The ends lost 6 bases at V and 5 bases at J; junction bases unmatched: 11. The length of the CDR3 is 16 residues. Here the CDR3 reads CASSPTVAGGGDTQYF. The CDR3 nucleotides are TGTGCCAGCAGTCCTACTGTAGCGGGGGGTGGAGATACGCAGTATTTT. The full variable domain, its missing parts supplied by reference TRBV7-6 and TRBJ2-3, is GAGVSQSPRYKVTKRGQDVALRCDPISGHVSLYWYRQALGQGPEFLTYFNYEAQQDKSGLPNDRFSAERPEGSISTLTIQRTEQRDSAMYRCASSPTVAGGGDTQYFGPGTRLTVL.

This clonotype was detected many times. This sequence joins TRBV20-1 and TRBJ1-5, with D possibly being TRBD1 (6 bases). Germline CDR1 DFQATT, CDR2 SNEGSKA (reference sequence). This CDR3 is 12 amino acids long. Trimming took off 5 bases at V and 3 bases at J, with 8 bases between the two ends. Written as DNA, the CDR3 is TGCAGTGCTGGGACATCCAATCAGCCCCAGCATTTT. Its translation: CSAGTSNQPQHF.

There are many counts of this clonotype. The CDR3 nucleotides are TGTGCCAGCAGTTACGGACAGACCTACGAGCAGTACTTC. This codes for CASSYGQTYEQYF. V and J are TRBV6-1 and TRBJ2-7, with D possibly being TRBD1 (6 bases). V was trimmed by 5 bases and J by 2 bases, leaving 10 bases between them. Germline CDR1 reads MNHNS; CDR2 reads SASEGT. The CDR3 is 13 amino acids.

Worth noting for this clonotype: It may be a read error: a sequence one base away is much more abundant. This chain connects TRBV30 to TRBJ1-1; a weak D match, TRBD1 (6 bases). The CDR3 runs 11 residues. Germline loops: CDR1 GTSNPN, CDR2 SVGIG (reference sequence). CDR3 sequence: CTYSRGTEAFF. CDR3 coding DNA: TGTACCTATAGCAGGGGCACTGAAGCTTTCTTT.

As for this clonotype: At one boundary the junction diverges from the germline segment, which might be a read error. The CDR3 nucleotides are TGTGCCAGCAGCTTAGGGTATGGCAGGAACACTGGAGCTTTCTTT. This sequence encodes CASSLGYGRNTGAFF. The chain has TRBV11-2 and TRBJ1-1; D remains ambiguous. This CDR3 has 15 residues. The germline V gene has CDR1 SGHAT and CDR2 FQNNGV.

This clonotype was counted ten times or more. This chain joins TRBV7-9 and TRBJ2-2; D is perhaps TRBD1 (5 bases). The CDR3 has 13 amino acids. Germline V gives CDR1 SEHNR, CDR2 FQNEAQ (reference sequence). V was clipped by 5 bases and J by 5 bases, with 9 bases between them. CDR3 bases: TGTGCCAGCAGCATACAGGAAACCGGGGAGCTGTTTTTT. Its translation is CASSIQETGELFF.

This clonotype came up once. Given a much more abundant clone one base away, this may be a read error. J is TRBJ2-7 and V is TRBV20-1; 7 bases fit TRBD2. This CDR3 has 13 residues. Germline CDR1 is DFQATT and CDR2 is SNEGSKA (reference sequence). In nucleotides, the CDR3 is TGCAGTGCCCTAAGAAGCGGGGACTACGAGCGGTACTTC. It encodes CSALRSGDYERYF.

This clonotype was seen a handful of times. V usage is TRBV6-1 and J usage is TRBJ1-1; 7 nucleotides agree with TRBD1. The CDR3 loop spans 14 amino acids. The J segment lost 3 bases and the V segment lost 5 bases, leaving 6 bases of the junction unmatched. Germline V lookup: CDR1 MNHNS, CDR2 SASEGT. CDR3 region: CASSSRGRDTEAFF. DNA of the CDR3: TGTGCCAGCAGTTCTAGGGGGCGAGACACTGAAGCTTTCTTT.

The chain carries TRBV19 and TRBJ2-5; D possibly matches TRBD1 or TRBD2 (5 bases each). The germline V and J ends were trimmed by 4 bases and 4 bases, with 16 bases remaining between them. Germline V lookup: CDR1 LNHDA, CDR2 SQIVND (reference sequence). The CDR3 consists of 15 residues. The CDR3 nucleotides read TGTGCCAGTAGTACCGCCTCGGGGCGCGGAGAGACCCAGTACTTC. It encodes CASSTASGRGETQYF.

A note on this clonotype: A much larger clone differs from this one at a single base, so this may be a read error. The CDR3 coding sequence is TGCAGTGCGAAACAGGGGAACGATCAGTACTTC. Amino acid sequence: CSAKQGNDQYF. This chain uses TRBV20-1 with TRBJ2-7; 7 nucleotides match TRBD1. CDR3 size: 11 residues. Per the germline V gene, CDR1 is DFQATT and CDR2 is SNEGSKA (reference sequence).

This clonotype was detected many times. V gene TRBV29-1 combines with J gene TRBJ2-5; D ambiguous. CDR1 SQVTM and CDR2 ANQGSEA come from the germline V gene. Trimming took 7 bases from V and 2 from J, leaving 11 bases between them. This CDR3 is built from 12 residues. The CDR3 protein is CSAESNQETQYF. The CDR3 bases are TGCAGCGCCGAAAGTAATCAAGAGACCCAGTACTTC. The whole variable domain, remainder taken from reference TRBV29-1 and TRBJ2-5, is SAVISQKPSRDICQRGTSLTIQCQVDSQVTMMFWYRQQPGQSLTLIATANQGSEATYESGFVIDKFPISRPNLTFSTLTVSNMSPEDSSIYLCSAESNQETQYFGPGTRLLVL.

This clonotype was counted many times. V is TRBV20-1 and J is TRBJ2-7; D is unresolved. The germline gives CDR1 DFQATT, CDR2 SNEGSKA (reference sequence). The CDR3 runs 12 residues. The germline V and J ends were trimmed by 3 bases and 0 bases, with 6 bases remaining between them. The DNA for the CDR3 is TGCAGTGCTAGGGCCAACTCCTACGAGCAGTACTTC. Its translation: CSARANSYEQYF.

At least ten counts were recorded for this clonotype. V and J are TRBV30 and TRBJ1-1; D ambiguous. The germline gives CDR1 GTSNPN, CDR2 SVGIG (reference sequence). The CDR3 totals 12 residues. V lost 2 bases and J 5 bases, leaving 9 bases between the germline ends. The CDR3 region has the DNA TGTGCCTGGAGTTTCGGTGGTACTGAAGCTTTCTTT. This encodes CAWSFGGTEAFF.

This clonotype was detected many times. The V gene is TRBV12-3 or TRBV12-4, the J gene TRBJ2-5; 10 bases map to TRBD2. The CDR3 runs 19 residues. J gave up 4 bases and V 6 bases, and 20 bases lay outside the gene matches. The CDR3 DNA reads TGTGCCAGCAGCCCCCTCGGGGCAGGGAGACTAGCGGGTGGAGAGACCCAGTACTTC. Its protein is CASSPLGAGRLAGGETQYF.

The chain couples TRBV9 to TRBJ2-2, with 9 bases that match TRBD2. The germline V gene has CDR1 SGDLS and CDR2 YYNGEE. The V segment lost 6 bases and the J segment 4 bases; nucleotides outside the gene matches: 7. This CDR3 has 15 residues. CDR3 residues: CASTPSGGPTGELFF. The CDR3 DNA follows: TGTGCCAGCACCCCAAGCGGGGGGCCCACCGGGGAGCTGTTTTTT.

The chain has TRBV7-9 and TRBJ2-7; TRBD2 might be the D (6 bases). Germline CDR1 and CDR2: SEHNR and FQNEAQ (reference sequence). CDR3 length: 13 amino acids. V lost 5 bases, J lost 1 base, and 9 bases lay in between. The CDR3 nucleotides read TGTGCCAGCAGCCGGGACTGGTCCTACGAGCAGTACTTC. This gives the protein CASSRDWSYEQYF.

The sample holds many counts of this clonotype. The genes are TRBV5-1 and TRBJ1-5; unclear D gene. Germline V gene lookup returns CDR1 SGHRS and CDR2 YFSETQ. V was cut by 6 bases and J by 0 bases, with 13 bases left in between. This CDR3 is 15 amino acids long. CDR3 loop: CASKLTVGSNQPQHF. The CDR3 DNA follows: TGCGCCAGCAAATTAACGGTGGGTAGCAATCAGCCCCAGCATTTT.

CDR3 sequence reads: CASSPRLAGETQYF. In DNA form, the CDR3 reads TGTGCCAGCAGCCCAAGACTAGCGGGCGAGACCCAGTACTTC. The chain joins TRBV7-9 to TRBJ2-5; 10 bases match TRBD2. V trimming: 5 bases; J trimming: 5 bases; junction bases outside the gene matches: 5. The CDR3 length is 14 residues. Germline CDR1 and CDR2: SEHNR and FQNEAQ (reference sequence). The entire variable domain, with the rest obtained from reference TRBV7-9 and TRBJ2-5, is as follows: DTGVSQNPRHKITKRGQNVTFRCDPISEHNRLYWYRQTLGQGPEFLTYFQNEAQLEKSRLLSDRFSAERPKGSFSTLEIQRTEQGDSAMYLCASSPRLAGETQYFGPGTRLLVL.

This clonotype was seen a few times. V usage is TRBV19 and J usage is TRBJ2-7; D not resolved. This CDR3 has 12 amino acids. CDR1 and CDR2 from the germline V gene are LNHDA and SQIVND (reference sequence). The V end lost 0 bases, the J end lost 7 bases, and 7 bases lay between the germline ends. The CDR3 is CASSIEGEEQYF. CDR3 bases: TGTGCCAGTAGTATAGAGGGCGAAGAGCAGTACTTC.

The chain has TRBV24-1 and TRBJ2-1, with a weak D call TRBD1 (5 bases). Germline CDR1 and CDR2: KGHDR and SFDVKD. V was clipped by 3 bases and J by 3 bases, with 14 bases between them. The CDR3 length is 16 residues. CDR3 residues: CATSDVEGAIYNEQFF. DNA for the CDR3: TGTGCCACCAGTGATGTGGAAGGGGCCATCTACAATGAGCAGTTCTTC.

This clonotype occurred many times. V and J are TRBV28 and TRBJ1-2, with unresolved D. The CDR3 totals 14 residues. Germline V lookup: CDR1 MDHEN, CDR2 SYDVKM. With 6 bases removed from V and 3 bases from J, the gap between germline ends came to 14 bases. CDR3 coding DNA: TGTGCCAGCAGCCCCCCCGAAGGGTACTATGGCTACACCTTC. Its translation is CASSPPEGYYGYTF.